The T cell receptor (beta chain) under discussion was sequenced for a study of Ad26.COV2.S vaccination and SARS-CoV-2 variants. Across the whole study: The donor was enrolled in the Ad26.COV2.S arm of the COV1001 trial.

In regard to this clone: Its matching antigen is unknown.

Treatment indicated: around 19 received Ad26.COV2.S at low or high dose, single or two shots; about 5 received placebo; per-sample allocation not given. Collection of samples fell on day 63 after the first vaccine or placebo injection. Ad26 vector vaccine expressed Wuhan-strain SARS-CoV-2 spike. TCRdb keeps only in-frame clones here, not all; method: immunoSEQ multiplex PCR. The table includes hundreds of thousands of clones, approximately 89% detected once. General study points: Total T cell responses may have been underestimated by the TCR breadth and depth analyses.

The CDR3 spans 14 residues. Per the germline V gene, CDR1 is SGHKS and CDR2 is YYEKEE (reference sequence). The V and J ends lost 0 bases and 1 base respectively, with 7 bases between them. Specimen: peripheral blood, collected in a trial of Ad26.COV2.S vaccine versus placebo. The chain recombines TRBV5-5 with TRBJ1-1; D might be TRBD1 (6 bases). The receptor's source is a person between 18 and 65 years old who received the Ad26.COV2.S COVID-19 vaccine or a placebo. CDR3 residues: CASSLDRANTEAFF. The CDR3 region has the DNA TGTGCCAGCAGCTTGGACAGGGCGAACACTGAAGCTTTCTTT.